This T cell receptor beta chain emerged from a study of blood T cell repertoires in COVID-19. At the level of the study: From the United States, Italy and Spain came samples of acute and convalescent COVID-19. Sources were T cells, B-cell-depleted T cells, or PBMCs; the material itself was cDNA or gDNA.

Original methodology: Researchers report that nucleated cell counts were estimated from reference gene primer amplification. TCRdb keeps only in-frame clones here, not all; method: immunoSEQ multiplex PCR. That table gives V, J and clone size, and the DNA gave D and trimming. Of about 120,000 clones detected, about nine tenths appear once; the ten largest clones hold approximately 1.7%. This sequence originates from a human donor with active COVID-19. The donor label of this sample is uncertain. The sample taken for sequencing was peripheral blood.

CDR3 amino acids: CASSYTAGPNQQFF. CDR3 nucleotide sequence: TGTGCCAGCAGTTACACGGCAGGGCCAAACCAGCAGTTCTTC. The V call is TRBV6-2 or TRBV6-3, the J call TRBJ2-1, with D maybe TRBD1 (5 bases). The V gene lost 2 bases and the J gene lost 11 bases, with 16 bases spanning the gap. The CDR3 is 14 amino acids. Germline assignment: CDR1 MNHEY and CDR2 SVGEGT.